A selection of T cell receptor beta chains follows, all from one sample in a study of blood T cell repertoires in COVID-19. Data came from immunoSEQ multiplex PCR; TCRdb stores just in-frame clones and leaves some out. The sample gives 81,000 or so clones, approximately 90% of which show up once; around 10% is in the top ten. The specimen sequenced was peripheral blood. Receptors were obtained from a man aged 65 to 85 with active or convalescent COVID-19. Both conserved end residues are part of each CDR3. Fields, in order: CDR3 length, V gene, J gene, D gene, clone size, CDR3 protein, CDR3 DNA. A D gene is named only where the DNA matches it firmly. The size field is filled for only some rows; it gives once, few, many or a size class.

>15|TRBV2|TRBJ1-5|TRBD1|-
CASSLRTGGGQPQHF
TGTGCCAGCAGCTTACGGACAGGGGGCGGACAGCCCCAGCATTTT
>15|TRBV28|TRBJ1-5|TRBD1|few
CASSQFRTGGQPQHF
TGTGCCAGCAGTCAATTTAGGACAGGGGGACAGCCCCAGCATTTT
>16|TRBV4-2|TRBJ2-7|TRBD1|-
CASSQADRGLSYEQYF
TGTGCCAGCAGCCAAGCCGACAGGGGACTCTCCTACGAGCAGTACTTC
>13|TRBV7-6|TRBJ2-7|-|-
CASSLARQYEQYF
TGTGCCAGCAGCTTAGCGAGGCAGTACGAGCAGTACTTC
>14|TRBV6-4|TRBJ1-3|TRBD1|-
CASSDAGGAYTIYF
TGTGCCAGCAGTGACGCAGGGGGCGCTTACACCATATATTTT
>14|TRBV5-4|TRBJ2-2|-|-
CASSPDTLLGELFF
TGTGCCAGCAGCCCCGACACTCTCCTCGGGGAGCTGTTTTTT
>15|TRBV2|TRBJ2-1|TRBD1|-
CASSGGTGGVNEQFF
TGTGCCAGCAGTGGCGGGACAGGGGGAGTCAATGAGCAGTTCTTC
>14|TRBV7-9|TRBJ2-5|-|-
CASSSRVRGKTQYF
TGTGCCAGCAGCTCCAGGGTTAGGGGCAAGACCCAGTACTTC
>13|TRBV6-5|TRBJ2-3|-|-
CASSRRGTDTQYF
TGTGCCAGCAGTCGGCGGGGCACAGATACGCAGTATTTT
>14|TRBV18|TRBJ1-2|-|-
CASSPGTLNYGYTF
TGTGCCAGCTCACCCGGGACACTTAACTATGGCTACACCTTC
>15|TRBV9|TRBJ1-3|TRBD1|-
CASSVKGAYGNTIYF
TGTGCCAGCAGCGTAAAGGGGGCCTATGGAAACACCATATATTTT
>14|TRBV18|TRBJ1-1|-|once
CASSLGQINTEAFF
TGTGCCAGCTCCCTGGGGCAGATCAACACTGAAGCTTTCTTT
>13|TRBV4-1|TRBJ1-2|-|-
CASSPDTDYGYTF
TGCGCCAGCAGCCCGGACACGGACTATGGCTACACCTTC
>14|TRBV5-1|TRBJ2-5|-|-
CASSFGQKGETQYF
TGCGCCAGCAGCTTCGGACAGAAGGGAGAGACCCAGTACTTC
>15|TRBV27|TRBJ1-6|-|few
CASNPISSYNSPLHF
TGTGCCAGCAACCCTATAAGCTCCTATAATTCACCCCTCCACTTT
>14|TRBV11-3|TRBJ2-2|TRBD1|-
CASSSPGQRGELFF
TGTGCCAGCAGCTCGCCGGGACAGCGCGGGGAGCTGTTTTTT
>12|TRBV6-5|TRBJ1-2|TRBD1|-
CASRGTGQGYTF
TGTGCCAGCAGGGGGACAGGGCAAGGCTACACCTTC
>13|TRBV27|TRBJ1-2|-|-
CASSLGSSGGYTF
TGTGCCAGCAGTTTAGGGAGCTCGGGCGGCTACACCTTC
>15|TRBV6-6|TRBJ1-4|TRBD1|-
CASSKPGQGVEKLFF
TGTGCCAGCAGTAAACCGGGACAGGGGGTGGAAAAACTGTTTTTT
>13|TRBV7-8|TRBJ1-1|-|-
CASSLRQITEAFF
TGTGCCAGCAGCTTACGACAAATCACTGAAGCTTTCTTT
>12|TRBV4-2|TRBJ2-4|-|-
CASSQEESLQYF
TGTGCCAGCAGCCAAGAAGAGAGTCTCCAGTACTTC
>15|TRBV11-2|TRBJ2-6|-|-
CASSDTRKGANVLTF
TGTGCCAGCAGCGATACCAGGAAGGGGGCCAACGTCCTGACTTTC
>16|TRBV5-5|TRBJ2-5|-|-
CASSLRPYLAEETQYF
TGTGCCAGCAGCTTGCGCCCATATTTGGCAGAAGAGACCCAGTACTTC
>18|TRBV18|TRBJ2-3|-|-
CASSQMGHVVTGTDTQYF
TGTGCCAGCTCACAAATGGGCCACGTAGTAACCGGCACAGATACGCAGTATTTT
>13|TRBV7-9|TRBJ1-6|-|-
CASSLEEYSPLHF
TGTGCCAGCAGCTTAGAGGAGTATTCACCCCTCCACTTT
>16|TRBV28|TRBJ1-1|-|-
CASRPRGGRGSTEAFF
TGTGCCAGCAGGCCCCGGGGGGGGAGAGGCTCGACTGAAGCTTTCTTT
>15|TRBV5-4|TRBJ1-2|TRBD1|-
CASSLQGFRGYGYTF
TGTGCCAGCAGCTTACAGGGGTTTCGGGGCTATGGCTACACCTTC
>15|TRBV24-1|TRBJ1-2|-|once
CATGDTPGPNYGYTF
TGTGCCACAGGGGACACTCCGGGCCCTAACTATGGCTACACCTTC
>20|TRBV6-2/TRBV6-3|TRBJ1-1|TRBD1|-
CASSPLFVGGFGTSVTEAFF
TGTGCCAGCAGCCCCCTTTTTGTAGGGGGCTTCGGGACTTCGGTCACTGAAGCTTTCTTT
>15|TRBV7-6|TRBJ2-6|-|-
CASSPRDSGANVLTF
TGTGCCAGCAGCCCCCGAGACTCCGGGGCCAACGTCCTGACTTTC
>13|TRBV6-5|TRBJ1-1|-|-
CASGRGRGAEAFF
TGTGCCAGCGGGCGGGGGAGGGGGGCTGAAGCTTTCTTT
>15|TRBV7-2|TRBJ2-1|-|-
CASSLGVRQYNEQFF
TGTGCCAGCAGCTTAGGGGTGAGGCAGTACAATGAGCAGTTCTTC
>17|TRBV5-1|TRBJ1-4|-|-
CASSLALGGAAGEKLFF
TGCGCCAGCAGCTTGGCCTTAGGGGGGGCAGCGGGTGAAAAACTGTTTTTT
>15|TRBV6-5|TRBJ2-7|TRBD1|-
CASSLTGTGVYEQYF
TGTGCCAGCAGTCTAACCGGGACAGGGGTCTACGAGCAGTACTTC
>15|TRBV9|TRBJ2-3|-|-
CASRFGSGHTDTQYF
TGTGCCAGCCGCTTCGGAAGCGGCCACACAGATACGCAGTATTTT
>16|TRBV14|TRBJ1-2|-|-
CASSLKPATGQYGYTF
TGTGCCAGCAGCCTCAAGCCAGCAACAGGTCAATATGGCTACACCTTC
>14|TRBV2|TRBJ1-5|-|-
CASSEWAGNQPQHF
TGTGCCAGCAGTGAATGGGCAGGAAATCAGCCCCAGCATTTT
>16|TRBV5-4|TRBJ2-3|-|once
CASSLGLVGGTDTQYF
TGTGCCAGCAGCTTGGGTCTAGTCGGAGGCACAGATACGCAGTATTTT
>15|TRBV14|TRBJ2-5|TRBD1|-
CASSIYPGQEETQYF
TGTGCCAGCAGCATCTACCCGGGACAGGAGGAGACCCAGTACTTC
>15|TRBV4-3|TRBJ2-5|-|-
CASSQGVRSQETQYF
TGCGCCAGCAGCCAAGGGGTCAGGTCCCAAGAGACCCAGTACTTC
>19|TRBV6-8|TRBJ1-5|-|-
CASSPPKIGSYYSNQPQHF
TGTGCCAGCAGTCCGCCGAAGATCGGTTCGTACTATAGCAATCAGCCCCAGCATTTT
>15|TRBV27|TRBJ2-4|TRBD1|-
CARSTRQGPKNIQYF
TGTGCCAGAAGTACGAGACAGGGCCCCAAAAACATTCAGTACTTC
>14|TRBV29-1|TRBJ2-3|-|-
CSVAGTPSTDTQYF
TGCAGCGTGGCCGGGACACCGAGCACAGATACGCAGTATTTT
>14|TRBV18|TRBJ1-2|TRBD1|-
CASSLGQGDYGYTF
TGTGCCAGCTCACTCGGACAGGGCGACTATGGCTACACCTTC
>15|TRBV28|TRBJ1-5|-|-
CASSFREGWAQPQHF
TGTGCCAGCAGTTTTCGGGAAGGGTGGGCTCAGCCCCAGCATTTT
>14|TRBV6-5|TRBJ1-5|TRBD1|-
CASRSGGAGQPQHF
TGTGCCAGCAGATCAGGGGGCGCCGGGCAGCCCCAGCATTTT
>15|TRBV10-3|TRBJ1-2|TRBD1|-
CATLKGTGTTHGYTF
TGTGCCACCCTCAAGGGGACAGGGACTACACATGGCTACACCTTC
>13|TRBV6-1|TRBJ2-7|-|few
CASSEQNHGEQYF
TGTGCCAGCAGTGAGCAAAACCACGGCGAGCAGTACTTC
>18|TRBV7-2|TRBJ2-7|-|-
CASSLSQVFAGDTYEQYF
TGTGCCAGCAGCTTATCCCAGGTCTTTGCGGGTGATACCTACGAGCAGTACTTC
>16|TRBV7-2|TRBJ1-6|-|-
CASSLVQGLPNSPLHF
TGTGCCAGCAGCTTAGTGCAGGGACTCCCTAATTCACCCCTCCACTTT